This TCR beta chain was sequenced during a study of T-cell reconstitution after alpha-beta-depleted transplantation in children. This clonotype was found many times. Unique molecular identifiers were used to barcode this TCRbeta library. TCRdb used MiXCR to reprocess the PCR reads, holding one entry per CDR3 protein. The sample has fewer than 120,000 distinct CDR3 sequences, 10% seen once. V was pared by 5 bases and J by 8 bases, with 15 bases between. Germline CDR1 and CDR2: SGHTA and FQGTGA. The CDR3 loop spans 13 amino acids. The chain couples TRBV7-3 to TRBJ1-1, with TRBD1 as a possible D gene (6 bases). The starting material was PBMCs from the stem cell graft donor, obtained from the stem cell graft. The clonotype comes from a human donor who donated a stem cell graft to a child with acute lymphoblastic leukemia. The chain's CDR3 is CASSAGRTAEAFF. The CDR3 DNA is TGTGCCAGCAGCGCCGGGAGGACAGCAGAAGCTTTCTTT.